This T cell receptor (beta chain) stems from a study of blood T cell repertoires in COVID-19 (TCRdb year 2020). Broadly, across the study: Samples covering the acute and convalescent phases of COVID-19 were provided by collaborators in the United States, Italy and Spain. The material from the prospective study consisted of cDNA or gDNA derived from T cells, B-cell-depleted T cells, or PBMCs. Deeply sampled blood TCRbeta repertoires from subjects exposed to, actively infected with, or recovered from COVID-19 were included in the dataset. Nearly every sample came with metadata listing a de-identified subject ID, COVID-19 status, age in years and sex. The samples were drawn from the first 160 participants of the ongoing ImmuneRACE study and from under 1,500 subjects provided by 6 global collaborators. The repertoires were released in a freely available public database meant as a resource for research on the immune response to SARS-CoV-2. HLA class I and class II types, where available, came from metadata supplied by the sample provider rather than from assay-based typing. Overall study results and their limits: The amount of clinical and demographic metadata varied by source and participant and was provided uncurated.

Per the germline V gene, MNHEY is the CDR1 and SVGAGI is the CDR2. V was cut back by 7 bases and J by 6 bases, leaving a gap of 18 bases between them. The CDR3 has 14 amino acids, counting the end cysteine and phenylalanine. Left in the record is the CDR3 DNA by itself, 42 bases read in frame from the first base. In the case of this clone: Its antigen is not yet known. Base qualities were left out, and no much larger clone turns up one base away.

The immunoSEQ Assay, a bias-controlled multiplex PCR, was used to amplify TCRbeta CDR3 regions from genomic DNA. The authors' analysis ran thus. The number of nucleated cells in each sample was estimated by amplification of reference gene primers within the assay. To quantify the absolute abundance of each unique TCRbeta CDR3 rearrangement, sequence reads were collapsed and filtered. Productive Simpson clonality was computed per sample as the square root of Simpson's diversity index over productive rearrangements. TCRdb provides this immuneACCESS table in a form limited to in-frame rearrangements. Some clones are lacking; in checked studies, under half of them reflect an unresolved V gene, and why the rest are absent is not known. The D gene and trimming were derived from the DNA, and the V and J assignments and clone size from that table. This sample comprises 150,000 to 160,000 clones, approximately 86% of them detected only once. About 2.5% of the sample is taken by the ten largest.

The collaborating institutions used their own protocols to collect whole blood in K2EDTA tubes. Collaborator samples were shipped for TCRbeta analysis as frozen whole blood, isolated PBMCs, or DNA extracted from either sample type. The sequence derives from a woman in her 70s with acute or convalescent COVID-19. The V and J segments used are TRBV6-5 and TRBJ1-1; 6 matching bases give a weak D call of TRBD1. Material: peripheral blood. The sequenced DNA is TGTGCCAGCATTCAGATACAGGGTCTCTCTGAAGCTTTCTTT. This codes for CASIQIQGLSEAFF.